The TCR beta chain under discussion was sequenced for a study of blood T cell repertoires in COVID-19 (dated by TCRdb to the early 2020s). Regarding the complete study: Samples covering the acute and convalescent phases of COVID-19 were provided by collaborators in the United States, Italy and Spain. The samples were drawn from the first 160 participants of the ongoing ImmuneRACE study and from 1,200 or so subjects provided by 6 global collaborators. Subjects who had been exposed to COVID-19, were actively infected with it, or had recovered from it provided the deeply sampled blood TCRbeta repertoires that made up the dataset. The sample metadata nearly always contained a de-identified subject ID, COVID-19 status, age in years and sex. A freely available public database, intended as a resource for researchers studying the immune response to SARS-CoV-2, is where the repertoires were released. Where available, HLA class I and class II types were obtained from metadata supplied by the sample provider rather than from assay-based typing. The material from the prospective study consisted of cDNA or gDNA derived from T cells, B-cell-depleted T cells, or PBMCs.

Study-wide conclusions, independent of this receptor: How much clinical and demographic metadata was included differed by source and by participant, and the metadata was provided uncurated.

TCRbeta CDR3 regions were amplified from genomic DNA by means of the immunoSEQ Assay, a bias-controlled multiplex PCR. As for how the authors treated the data: The number of nucleated cells in each sample was estimated by amplification of reference gene primers within the assay. Sequence reads were collapsed and filtered to measure the absolute abundance of every unique TCRbeta CDR3 rearrangement. For each sample, productive Simpson clonality was calculated as the square root of Simpson's diversity index across productive rearrangements. TCRdb retrieved this table from immuneACCESS and kept in-frame rearrangements only. Not all clones are present; in checked studies, unresolved V genes account for under half, and no reason is known for the remainder. From that table come the V and J calls and clone size; the DNA was used to work out D and trimming. The sample yields more than 150,000 clones; roughly 84% were counted once. The top ten constitute roughly 8% of the sample.

About this clone itself: Its antigen is unknown. No much larger clonotype is one base removed from it; base qualities were not supplied.

In the prospective study, participants were about 18 to 95 years old, resided in about two dozen geographic areas of the United States, and were enrolled through a virtual design. Cohort assignment in the prospective study relied on participant-reported clinical history from a screening survey and a study questionnaire. ImmuneRACE Cohort 3 recovered participants were defined by two consecutive negative NP/OP PCR tests, healthcare professional clearance, or symptom resolution. Mobile phlebotomists in the prospective study collected whole blood, serum and a nasopharyngeal or oropharyngeal swab from every participant. Participants in the prospective study had the option to provide additional blood draws and questionnaires over a 2-month period. Prospective study blood samples were shipped either frozen or at room temperature before DNA extraction. For CDR1 and CDR2, the germline V gene lists KGHSH and LQKENI. V is pared back by 2 bases and J by 4 bases, with 20 bases lying between the germline termini. The CDR3 has 17 amino acids, counting the end cysteine and phenylalanine. Here the CDR3 DNA is all that survives: 51 bases in frame from base 1.

The origin of this receptor is a woman in her forties or fifties who had recovered from COVID-19. The sample comprised PBMCs or T cells enriched from blood (not recorded which). The chain couples TRBV18 to TRBJ1-2; a weak D assignment points to TRBD1 (5 bases agree). The nucleotide sequence reads as follows: TGTGCCAGCTCACCAGGGTCGGCAGTAACAGGTTCCTATGGCTACACCTTC. This is translated as CASSPGSAVTGSYGYTF.